These T cell receptor beta chains were read from a single sample in a study of blood T cell repertoires in COVID-19. TCRdb's copy holds only in-frame clones and misses some; the assay was immunoSEQ multiplex PCR. The table lists some 250,000 clones, about nine tenths of them singletons. The sample comprised PBMCs or T cells enriched from blood (not recorded which). The receptors come from a human donor in a cohort exposed to, infected with or recovered from COVID-19 (not recorded which). The donor label of this sample is uncertain. Both conserved end residues are part of each CDR3. A D gene is named only where the DNA matches it firmly. Clone size is given for some rows only: seen once, a few or many times, or a class if the clone is expanded.

TRBV2	17	few	TRBJ1-1	.	CASSETQMTLSSTEAFF	TGTGCCAGCAGTGAAACACAGATGACCTTATCATCCACTGAAGCTTTCTTT
TRBV28	13	.	TRBJ1-2	TRBD1	CASTSGQGGGYTF	TGTGCCAGCACTTCGGGACAGGGAGGAGGCTACACCTTC
TRBV6-5	12	.	TRBJ2-7	.	CASREGSYEQYF	TGTGCCAGCAGGGAGGGGTCCTACGAGCAGTACTTC
TRBV19	19	once	TRBJ1-6	TRBD1	CASSIRTGQGSSYNSPLHF	TGTGCCAGTAGTATCCGCACGGGACAGGGGAGCTCCTATAATTCACCCCTCCACTTT
TRBV19	14	few	TRBJ2-2	.	CASSIRSGTGELFF	TGTGCCAGTAGTATCCGTAGCGGAACCGGGGAGCTGTTTTTT
TRBV7-9	15	.	TRBJ1-2	.	CASSSGGGVRYGYTF	TGTGCCAGCAGCTCGGGCGGAGGCGTTCGCTATGGCTACACCTTC
TRBV10-3	14	.	TRBJ1-3	.	CAISDVSGLNTIYF	TGTGCCATCAGTGATGTCTCAGGCCTAAACACCATATATTTT
TRBV15	15	.	TRBJ2-3	TRBD1	CATSRPGGFTDTQYF	TGTGCCACCAGCAGGCCAGGGGGCTTCACAGATACGCAGTATTTT
TRBV19	14	.	TRBJ2-5	.	CASSSAGAGETQYF	TGTGCCAGTAGTTCCGCGGGGGCGGGGGAGACCCAGTACTTC
TRBV3-1/TRBV3-2	13	.	TRBJ2-5	.	CASSQDDRLTQYF	TGTGCCAGCAGCCAAGACGACAGGCTGACCCAGTACTTC
TRBV24-1	15	.	TRBJ2-5	TRBD1	CATSDLHGRGETQYF	TGTGCCACCAGTGATTTGCACGGCAGGGGGGAGACCCAGTACTTC
TRBV3-1/TRBV3-2	15	.	TRBJ2-5	TRBD1	CASSHTDRGPETQYF	TGTGCCAGCAGCCACACCGACAGGGGCCCAGAGACCCAGTACTTC
TRBV7-6	13	.	TRBJ2-7	TRBD1	CASSPTGGAGQYF	TGTGCCAGCAGCCCCACAGGGGGCGCGGGGCAGTACTTC
TRBV4-1	15	once	TRBJ1-2	.	CASSQVPGESYGYTF	TGCGCCAGCAGCCAAGTACCCGGGGAAAGTTATGGCTACACCTTC
TRBV19	20	.	TRBJ2-2	TRBD1	CASSILLGTGKLRDTGELFF	TGTGCCAGTAGTATTCTCCTCGGGACAGGGAAGCTCAGGGACACCGGGGAGCTGTTTTTT
TRBV5-5	16	.	TRBJ2-5	TRBD1	CASSFRGRDAQETQYF	TGTGCCAGCAGCTTTAGGGGGCGCGACGCCCAAGAGACCCAGTACTTC
TRBV5-4	12	.	TRBJ2-7	.	CASSSGTYEQYF	TGTGCCAGCAGCTCTGGGACTTACGAGCAGTACTTC
TRBV29-1	11	.	TRBJ1-1	.	CSSVSGTEAFF	TGCAGCTCTGTTAGTGGCACTGAAGCTTTCTTT
TRBV5-1	15	.	TRBJ1-6	TRBD1	CASSLAGTALSPLHF	TGCGCCAGCAGCTTGGCTGGGACAGCACTTTCACCCCTCCACTTT
TRBV7-9	14	.	TRBJ1-4	TRBD1	CASSLRTGAEKLFF	TGTGCCAGCAGCTTGAGGACAGGGGCTGAAAAACTGTTTTTT
TRBV27	16	.	TRBJ2-1	.	CASSFSGWGSYNEQFF	TGTGCCAGCAGTTTCTCGGGGTGGGGCTCCTACAATGAGCAGTTCTTC
TRBV13	16	.	TRBJ2-5	TRBD1	CASSLSLTTGSETQYF	TGTGCCAGCAGCTTATCCCTTACGACAGGGTCGGAGACCCAGTACTTC
TRBV12-3/TRBV12-4	12	.	TRBJ1-3	.	CATRGDGNTIYF	TGTGCCACCCGCGGAGATGGAAACACCATATATTTT
TRBV12-3/TRBV12-4	13	.	TRBJ2-5	.	CASRPGAGETQYF	TGTGCCAGCAGACCTGGGGCAGGAGAGACCCAGTACTTC
TRBV21-1	14	.	TRBJ2-5	.	CASSAGGHRETQYF	TGTGCCAGCAGCGCAGGGGGACATCGGGAGACCCAGTACTTC
TRBV20-1	10	.	TRBJ1-1	.	CSAGQIDAFF	TGCAGTGCCGGACAAATTGATGCTTTCTTT
TRBV10-3	14	.	TRBJ2-2	TRBD1	CAITGQANTGELFF	TGTGCCATCACCGGACAGGCGAACACCGGGGAGCTGTTTTTT
TRBV4-1	13	.	TRBJ2-2	.	CASVSGLTGELFF	TGCGCCAGCGTATCGGGACTTACCGGGGAGCTGTTTTTT
TRBV5-1	14	.	TRBJ1-5	TRBD1	CASSLTGAGQPQHF	TGCGCCAGCAGCTTGACAGGGGCAGGGCAGCCCCAGCATTTT
TRBV20-1	14	.	TRBJ2-1	.	CSASSTGFYNEQFF	TGCAGTGCTAGTTCGACGGGGTTCTACAATGAGCAGTTCTTC
TRBV4-1	16	.	TRBJ2-5	TRBD1	CASSLLQQGAQETQYF	TGCGCCAGCAGCCTCCTTCAACAGGGGGCACAAGAGACCCAGTACTTC
TRBV5-4	16	.	TRBJ1-2	.	CASSFNAGNPLYGYTF	TGTGCCAGCAGCTTCAATGCGGGAAATCCCCTCTATGGCTACACCTTC
TRBV5-1	15	.	TRBJ2-1	TRBD2	CASSLTSGGVNEQFF	TGCGCCAGCAGCTTAACTAGCGGGGGGGTCAATGAGCAGTTCTTC
TRBV9	13	.	TRBJ2-5	.	CASSVGGRETQYF	TGTGCCAGCAGCGTAGGGGGCCGGGAGACCCAGTACTTC
TRBV7-2	15	.	TRBJ1-5	.	CASSLAGSSDQPQHF	TGTGCCAGCAGCTTAGCGGGGAGTTCTGATCAGCCCCAGCATTTT
TRBV4-1	14	.	TRBJ2-5	.	CASSQPGEKETQYF	TGCGCCAGCAGCCAACCCGGGGAAAAAGAGACCCAGTACTTC
TRBV5-6	14	.	TRBJ1-1	.	CASSLAAGPTEAFF	TGTGCCAGCAGCTTGGCCGCAGGGCCCACTGAAGCTTTCTTT
TRBV27	15	.	TRBJ2-1	TRBD2	CASSRLADSYNEQFF	TGTGCCAGCAGCAGACTAGCGGACTCCTACAATGAGCAGTTCTTC
TRBV2	13	.	TRBJ1-2	.	CASTSRGTDGYTF	TGTGCCAGCACCTCCAGGGGCACGGATGGCTACACCTTC
TRBV29-1	13	.	TRBJ1-5	TRBD1	CSVSDRGIGPQHF	TGCAGCGTCTCGGACAGGGGAATAGGTCCCCAGCATTTT
TRBV5-1	13	.	TRBJ1-2	TRBD1	CASSRDRGSGYTF	TGCGCCAGCAGCCGGGACAGGGGCTCAGGCTACACCTTC
TRBV30	13	.	TRBJ1-6	.	CAWSEQVNSPLHF	TGTGCCTGGAGTGAACAGGTTAATTCACCCCTCCACTTT
TRBV7-6	13	.	TRBJ2-7	TRBD1	CASSQDRAYEQYF	TGTGCCAGCAGCCAGGACAGGGCCTACGAGCAGTACTTC
TRBV15	13	.	TRBJ1-4	.	CATQGPTNEKLFF	TGTGCCACCCAGGGGCCAACTAATGAAAAACTGTTTTTT
TRBV4-1	18	.	TRBJ2-6	TRBD1	CASSQGRARGPGANVLTF	TGCGCCAGCAGCCAAGGAAGGGCCAGGGGGCCTGGGGCCAACGTCCTGACTTTC
TRBV3-1/TRBV3-2	18	.	TRBJ1-1	TRBD1	CASSQGVYRDRMNTEAFF	TGTGCCAGCAGCCAAGGGGTTTACCGGGACAGGATGAACACTGAAGCTTTCTTT
TRBV2	13	.	TRBJ1-6	TRBD1	CASRDRSASPLHF	TGTGCCAGCCGGGACAGGTCCGCCTCACCCCTCCACTTT
TRBV4-2	14	.	TRBJ2-1	.	CASSHPPAGNEQFF	TGTGCCAGCAGCCATCCCCCGGCGGGCAATGAGCAGTTCTTC
TRBV6-1	14	.	TRBJ2-3	.	CASSEGQGGDTQYF	TGTGCCAGCAGTGAAGGACAGGGAGGAGATACGCAGTATTTT
TRBV6-5	13	.	TRBJ1-2	TRBD1	CATTDRGSYGYTF	TGTGCCACAACGGACAGGGGATCCTATGGCTACACCTTC
TRBV28	16	.	TRBJ2-4	.	CASSLSRSLAKNIQYF	TGTGCCAGCAGTTTAAGCAGGTCTCTAGCCAAAAACATTCAGTACTTC
TRBV23-1	13	.	TRBJ1-4	.	CASSPAGIEKLFF	TGCGCCAGCAGTCCGGCAGGGATTGAAAAACTGTTTTTT
TRBV9	14	.	TRBJ1-2	TRBD1	CASSAGGQVYGYTF	TGTGCCAGCAGCGCCGGGGGACAGGTTTATGGCTACACCTTC
TRBV6-4	14	.	TRBJ2-2	.	CASSVQGGTGELFF	TGTGCCAGCAGTGTGCAGGGGGGCACCGGGGAGCTGTTTTTT
TRBV5-1	17	.	TRBJ2-5	TRBD2	CASSSLLTSGGAKTQYF	TGCGCCAGCAGCTCCCTCCTGACTAGCGGGGGGGCCAAGACCCAGTACTTC
TRBV7-9	15	.	TRBJ1-5	.	CASSSTGVSNQPQHF	TGTGCCAGCAGCTCCACGGGGGTTAGCAATCAGCCCCAGCATTTT